One and the same sample provided the 17 T cell receptor beta chains below, sequenced in a study of human T cells and chemical hapten exposure. Each CDR3 protein gets one entry after TCRdb re-called the RACE reads with MiXCR. The sample contains over 130,000 distinct CDR3 sequences, 10% to 15% of which appear only once. Time point indicated: patch test 2, 6 weeks after DPC sensitization. Treatment of the sample: therapeutic diphenylcyclopropenone sensitization with weekly scalp DPC. Source: whole blood, taken in connection with sensitization to the hapten diphenylcyclopropenone (DPC). These receptor sequences come from a woman between 50 and 59 years old with alopecia areata. Some clones in this sample may be carry-over from other donors' samples.

This clonotype appeared a few times. This chain joins TRBV29-1 and TRBJ2-1; no reliable D call. The V gene's germline CDR1 is SQVTM and CDR2 ANQGSEA. The CDR3 runs to 10 residues. Trimming took off 7 bases at V and 5 bases at J, with 6 bases between the two ends. CDR3: CSAFHNEQFF. In DNA, the CDR3 is TGCAGCGCCTTTCACAATGAGCAGTTCTTC.

The table lists this clonotype with a few counts. This chain links TRBV28 with TRBJ2-3; D gene ambiguous. Trimming cost V 6 bases and J 2 bases, with 6 bases left between them. The CDR3 has 12 residues. Germline V lookup: CDR1 MDHEN, CDR2 SYDVKM. CDR3 DNA: TGTGCCAGCAGAACGGCCACAGATACGCAGTATTTT. Its translation: CASRTATDTQYF.

V gene TRBV5-1 combines with J gene TRBJ2-7, with D uncertain. This CDR3 spans 14 amino acids. Germline V gene data show CDR1 as SGHRS and CDR2 as YFSETQ. Trimming removed 3 bases at V and 0 bases at J, with 10 bases between. CDR3 bases: TGCGCCAGCAGCTACGGAGACATCTCCTACGAGCAGTACTTC. This translates into CASSYGDISYEQYF.

This clonotype occurred many times. The chain combines TRBV7-2 with TRBJ2-7; D is unresolved. The CDR3 is made up of 14 amino acids. With 2 bases removed from V and 0 bases from J, the gap between germline ends came to 8 bases. The V gene's germline CDR1 is SGHTA and CDR2 FQGNSA. CDR3 DNA sequence: TGTGCCAGCAGCTTACCGGCTAGCTCCTACGAGCAGTACTTC. This translates into CASSLPASSYEQYF.

V gene TRBV30 combines with J gene TRBJ2-5; D is unclear. Germline CDR1 is GTSNPN and CDR2 is SVGIG (reference sequence). The CDR3 spans 14 residues. Trimming removed 4 bases from V and 3 bases from J, with 15 bases in between. The CDR3: CAWMPGPLEETQYF. The CDR3 DNA is TGTGCCTGGATGCCGGGTCCGCTCGAAGAGACCCAGTACTTC. Drawing the rest from reference TRBV30 and TRBJ2-5, the complete variable domain is SQTIHQWPATLVQPVGSPLSLECTVEGTSNPNLYWYRQAAGRGLQLLFYSVGIGQISSEVPQNLSASRPQDRQFILSSKKLLLSDSGFYLCAWMPGPLEETQYFGPGTRLLVL.

The gene calls are TRBV7-6 and TRBJ2-1; no definite D call. Trimming left V 3 bases short and J 7 bases short, with 19 bases between. Germline CDR1 reads SGHVS; CDR2 reads FNYEAQ. The CDR3 spans 16 residues. The chain's CDR3 is CASSLAVGASANEQFF. As DNA, the CDR3 is TGTGCCAGCAGCTTGGCCGTGGGCGCCAGTGCGAATGAGCAGTTCTTC.

This chain links TRBV11-2 with TRBJ2-1; 12 bases align to TRBD2. Germline V gene sequence: CDR1 SGHAT, CDR2 FQNNGV. Trimming took 4 bases from V and 4 from J; bases not matched to a gene: 5. The CDR3 extends over 16 amino acids. CDR3 sequence (DNA): TGTGCCAGCAGCTCGACTAGCGGGAGCAGGTACAATGAGCAGTTCTTC. It is translated as CASSSTSGSRYNEQFF.

This clonotype has only a few counts. V gene TRBV19 combines with J gene TRBJ2-3; 9 bases agree with TRBD2. Germline V gene sequence: CDR1 LNHDA, CDR2 SQIVND (reference sequence). The length of the CDR3 is 16 residues. The J segment lost 0 bases and the V segment lost 6 bases, leaving 7 bases of the junction unmatched. The CDR3 DNA follows: TGTGCCAGTAGGACTAGCGGACTTTCTAGCACAGATACGCAGTATTTT. It is translated as CASRTSGLSSTDTQYF. The variable domain in full, with the rest retrieved from reference TRBV19 and TRBJ2-3, is DGGITQSPKYLFRKEGQNVTLSCEQNLNHDAMYWYRQDPGQGLRLIYYSQIVNDFQKGDIAEGYSVSREKKESFPLTVTSAQKNPTAFYLCASRTSGLSSTDTQYFGPGTRLTVL.

This clonotype occurred many times. CDR3 region: CASSNTGGNTIYF. The CDR3 DNA follows: TGTGCCAGCAGCAATACAGGGGGAAACACCATATATTTT. The rearrangement joins TRBV12-3 or TRBV12-4 to TRBJ1-3; a weak D match, TRBD1 (6 bases). The CDR3 spans 13 residues. Trimming left V 6 bases short and J 4 bases short, with 10 bases between.

This clonotype was counted only a few times. V and J are TRBV27 and TRBJ2-5, with 11 bases that match TRBD2. The V and J ends lost 5 bases and 2 bases, in that order; junction bases with no gene match: 10. The CDR3 length is 17 residues. CDR1 is MNHEY, CDR2 SMNVEV, per germline (reference sequence). The CDR3: CASSPRNSGRDQETQYF. Written as DNA, the CDR3 is TGTGCCAGCAGTCCCCGGAATAGCGGGAGGGATCAAGAGACCCAGTACTTC.

The chain has TRBV18 and TRBJ2-4; no clear D gene. The CDR3 sequence is 13 residues long. Germline-derived CDR1 and CDR2 are KGHSH and LQKENI. V lost 0 bases, J lost 5 bases, and 5 bases lay in between. As DNA, the CDR3 is TGTGCCAGCTCACCACCCGACGAAAACATTCAGTACTTC. As protein: CASSPPDENIQYF.

The chain recombines TRBV6-2 or TRBV6-3 with TRBJ1-5, with 8 bases that match TRBD1. V lost 5 bases and J lost 3; bases outside the gene matches: 6. The CDR3 is 15 residues long. Germline CDR1 reads MNHEY; CDR2 reads SVGEGT. The CDR3 DNA sequence: TGTGCCAGCAGTCCGACAGGGGAAATCAATCAGCCCCAGCATTTT. Translation: CASSPTGEINQPQHF.

A note on this clonotype: The junction differs from germline at one of its ends, possibly a read error. The chain recombines TRBV18 with TRBJ1-2; D ambiguous. There are 14 residues in the CDR3. CDR1 KGHSH and CDR2 LQKENI come from the germline V gene. The CDR3 nucleotides are TGTGCCGGCTCACCATCCCAACAGAACTATGGCTACACCTTC. It translates to CAGSPSQQNYGYTF.

This clonotype was detected only a few times. This rearrangement joins TRBV6-5 to TRBJ2-5; possible D gene TRBD1, 5 bases. This CDR3 is 12 amino acids long. The germline V gene encodes CDR1 MNHEY and CDR2 SVGAGI. Trimming took off 8 bases at V and 5 bases at J, with 12 bases between the two ends. DNA for the CDR3: TGTGCCAGCGGCAGGGTTGCGGAGACCCAGTACTTC. This gives the protein CASGRVAETQYF.

This clonotype was counted at least ten times. The chain carries TRBV18 and TRBJ2-4, with D perhaps being TRBD1 or TRBD2 (6 bases each). The V gene's germline CDR1 is KGHSH and CDR2 LQKENI. V shed 3 bases and J shed 9 bases, with 18 bases lying between them. CDR3 length: 15 amino acids. CDR3 amino acids: CASSPDGGRKGIQYF. Here the CDR3 DNA reads TGTGCCAGCTCACCCGACGGGGGCCGGAAAGGCATTCAGTACTTC.

As to this clonotype: This clone may be a read error of a much larger clone one base away. A read error is likely, as this CDR3 ends without the conserved phenylalanine or tryptophan. The rearrangement uses TRBV10-3 and TRBJ2-5, with D perhaps given as TRBD1 or TRBD2 (7 bases each). CDR1 ENHRY and CDR2 SYGVKD come from the germline V gene. V lost 2 bases to trimming and J lost 3 bases, with 13 bases between them. This CDR3 is built from 15 residues. CDR3 sequence reads: CAISERGDSEETQYL. The CDR3 nucleotides are TGTGCCATCAGTGAGCGGGGGGACAGCGAAGAGACCCAGTACCTC.

This clonotype was counted only a few times. The genes are TRBV20-1 and TRBJ1-1, with D perhaps matching TRBD1 (6 bases). V lost 3 bases to trimming and J lost 4 bases, with 12 bases between them. Germline CDR1 and CDR2: DFQATT and SNEGSKA (reference sequence). The CDR3 loop spans 13 amino acids. The DNA of the CDR3 is TGCAGTGCTAGGGAGACAGGACTCACTGAAGCTTTCTTT. Encoded protein: CSARETGLTEAFF.